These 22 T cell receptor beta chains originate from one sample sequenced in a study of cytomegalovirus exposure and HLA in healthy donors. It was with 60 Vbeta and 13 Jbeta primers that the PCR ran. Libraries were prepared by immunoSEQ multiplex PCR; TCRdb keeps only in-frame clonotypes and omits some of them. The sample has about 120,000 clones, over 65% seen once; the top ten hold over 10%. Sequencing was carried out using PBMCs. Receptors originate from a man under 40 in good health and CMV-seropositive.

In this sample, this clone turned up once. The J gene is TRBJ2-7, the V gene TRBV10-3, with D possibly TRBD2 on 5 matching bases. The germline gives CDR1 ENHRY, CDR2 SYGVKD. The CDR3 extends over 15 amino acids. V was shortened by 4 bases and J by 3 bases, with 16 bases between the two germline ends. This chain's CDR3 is CAISGSGRWYYEQYF. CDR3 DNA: TGTGCCATCAGTGGAAGCGGCAGGTGGTACTACGAGCAGTACTTC.

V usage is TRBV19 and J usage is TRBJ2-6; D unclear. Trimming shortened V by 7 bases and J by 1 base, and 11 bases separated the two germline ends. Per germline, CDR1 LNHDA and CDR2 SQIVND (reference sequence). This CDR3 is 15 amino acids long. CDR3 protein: CASNPQMSGANVLTF. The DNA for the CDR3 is TGTGCCAGTAACCCACAGATGTCTGGGGCCAACGTCCTGACTTTC.

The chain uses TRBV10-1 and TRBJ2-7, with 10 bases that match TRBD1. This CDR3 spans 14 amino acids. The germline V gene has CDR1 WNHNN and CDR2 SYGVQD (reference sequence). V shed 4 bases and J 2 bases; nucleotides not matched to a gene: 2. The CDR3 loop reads CASSAGTGAYEQYF. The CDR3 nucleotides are TGCGCCAGCAGTGCCGGGACAGGGGCCTACGAGCAGTACTTC.

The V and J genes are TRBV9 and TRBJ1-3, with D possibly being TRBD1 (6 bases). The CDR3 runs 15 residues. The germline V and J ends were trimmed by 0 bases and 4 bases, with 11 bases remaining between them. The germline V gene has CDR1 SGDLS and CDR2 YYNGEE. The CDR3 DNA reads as TGTGCCAGCAGCGTAGCTGGGGGCAGGGGAAACACCATATATTTT. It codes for CASSVAGGRGNTIYF. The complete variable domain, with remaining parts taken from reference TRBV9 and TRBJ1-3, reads DSGVTQTPKHLITATGQRVTLRCSPRSGDLSVYWYQQSLDQGLQFLIQYYNGEERAKGNILERFSAQQFPDLHSELNLSSLELGDSALYFCASSVAGGRGNTIYFGEGSWLTVV.

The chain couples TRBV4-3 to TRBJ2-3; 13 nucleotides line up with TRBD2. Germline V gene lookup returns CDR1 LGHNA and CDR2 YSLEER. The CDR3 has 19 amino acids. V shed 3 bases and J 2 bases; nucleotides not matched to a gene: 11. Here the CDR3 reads CASSHAGLAGDINTDTQYF. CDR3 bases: TGCGCCAGCAGCCATGCAGGACTAGCGGGGGATATCAACACAGATACGCAGTATTTT.

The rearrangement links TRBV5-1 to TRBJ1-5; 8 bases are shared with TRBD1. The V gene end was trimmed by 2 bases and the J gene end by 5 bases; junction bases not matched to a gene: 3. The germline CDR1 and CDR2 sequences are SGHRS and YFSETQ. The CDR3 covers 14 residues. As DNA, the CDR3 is TGCGCCAGCAGCTTAGGACAGGGCGATCAGCCCCAGCATTTT. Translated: CASSLGQGDQPQHF.

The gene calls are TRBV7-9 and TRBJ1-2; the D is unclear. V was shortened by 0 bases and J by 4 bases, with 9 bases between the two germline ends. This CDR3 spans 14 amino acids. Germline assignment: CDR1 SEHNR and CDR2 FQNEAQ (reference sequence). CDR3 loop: CASSLAAGSYGYTF. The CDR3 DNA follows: TGTGCCAGCAGCTTAGCAGCCGGGTCCTATGGCTACACCTTC. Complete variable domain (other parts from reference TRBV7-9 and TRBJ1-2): DTGVSQNPRHKITKRGQNVTFRCDPISEHNRLYWYRQTLGQGPEFLTYFQNEAQLEKSRLLSDRFSAERPKGSFSTLEIQRTEQGDSAMYLCASSLAAGSYGYTFGSGTRLTVV.

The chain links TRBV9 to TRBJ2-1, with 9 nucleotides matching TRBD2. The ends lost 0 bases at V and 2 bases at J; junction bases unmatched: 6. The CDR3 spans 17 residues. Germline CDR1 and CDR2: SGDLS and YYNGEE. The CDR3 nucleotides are TGTGCCAGCAGCGTAGCCGCGGGGGGGGCTACCTACAATGAGCAGTTCTTC. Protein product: CASSVAAGGATYNEQFF.

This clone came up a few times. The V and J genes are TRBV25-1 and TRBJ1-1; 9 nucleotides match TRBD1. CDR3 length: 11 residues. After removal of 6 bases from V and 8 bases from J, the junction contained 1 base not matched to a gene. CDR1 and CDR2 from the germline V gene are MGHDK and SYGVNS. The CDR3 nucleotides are TGTGCCAGCAGGGGGACAGGGGAAGCTTTCTTT. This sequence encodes CASRGTGEAFF. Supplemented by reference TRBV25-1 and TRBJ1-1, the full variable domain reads EADIYQTPRYLVIGTGKKITLECSQTMGHDKMYWYQQDPGMELHLIHYSYGVNSTEKGDLSSESTVSRIRTEHFPLTLESARPSHTSQYLCASRGTGEAFFGQGTRLTVV.

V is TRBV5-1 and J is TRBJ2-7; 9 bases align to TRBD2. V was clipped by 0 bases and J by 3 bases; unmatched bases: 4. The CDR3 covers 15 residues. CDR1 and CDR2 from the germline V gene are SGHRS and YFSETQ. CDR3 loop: CASSLGLAGSYEQYF. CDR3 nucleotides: TGCGCCAGCAGCTTGGGCCTAGCGGGGAGCTACGAGCAGTACTTC.

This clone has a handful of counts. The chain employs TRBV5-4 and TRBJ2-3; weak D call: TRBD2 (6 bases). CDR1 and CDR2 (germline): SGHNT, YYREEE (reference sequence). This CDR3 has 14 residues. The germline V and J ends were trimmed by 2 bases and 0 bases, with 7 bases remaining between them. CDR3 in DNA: TGTGCCAGCAGCTTAGGGACTAGCACAGATACGCAGTATTTT. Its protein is CASSLGTSTDTQYF.

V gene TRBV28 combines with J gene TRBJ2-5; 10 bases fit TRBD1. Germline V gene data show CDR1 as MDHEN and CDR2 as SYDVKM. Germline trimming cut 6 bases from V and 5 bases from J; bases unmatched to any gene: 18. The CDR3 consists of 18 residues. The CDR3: CASSLRGTGAVFGETQYF. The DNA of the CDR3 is TGTGCCAGCAGCTTGAGGGGGACAGGGGCCGTCTTTGGGGAGACCCAGTACTTC.

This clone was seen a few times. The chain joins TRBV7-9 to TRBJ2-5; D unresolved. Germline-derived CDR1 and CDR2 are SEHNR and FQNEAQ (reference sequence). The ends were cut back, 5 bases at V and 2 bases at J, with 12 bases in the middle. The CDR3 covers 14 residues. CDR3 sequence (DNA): TGTGCCAGCAGCCCCGACTGGCGACAAGAGACCCAGTACTTC. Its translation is CASSPDWRQETQYF.

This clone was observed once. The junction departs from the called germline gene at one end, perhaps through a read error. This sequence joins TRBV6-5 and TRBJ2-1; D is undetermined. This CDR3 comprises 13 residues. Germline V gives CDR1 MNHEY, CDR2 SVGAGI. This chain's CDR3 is CVSSSKRFGEQFF. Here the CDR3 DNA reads TGTGTCAGCAGTTCCAAAAGATTCGGGGAGCAGTTCTTC.

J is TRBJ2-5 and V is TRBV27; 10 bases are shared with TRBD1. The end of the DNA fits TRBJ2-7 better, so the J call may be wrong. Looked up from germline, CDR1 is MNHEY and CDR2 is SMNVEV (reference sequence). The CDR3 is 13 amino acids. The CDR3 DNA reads TGTGCCAGTGGGACAGGGGTGGCCTACGAGCAGTACTTC. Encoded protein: CASGTGVAYEQYF.

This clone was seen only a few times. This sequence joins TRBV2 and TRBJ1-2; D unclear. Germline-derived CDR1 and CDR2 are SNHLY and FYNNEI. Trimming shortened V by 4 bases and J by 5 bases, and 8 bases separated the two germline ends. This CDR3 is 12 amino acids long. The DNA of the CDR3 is TGTGCCAGCAGTGTTGGCGGATATGGCTACACCTTC. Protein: CASSVGGYGYTF.

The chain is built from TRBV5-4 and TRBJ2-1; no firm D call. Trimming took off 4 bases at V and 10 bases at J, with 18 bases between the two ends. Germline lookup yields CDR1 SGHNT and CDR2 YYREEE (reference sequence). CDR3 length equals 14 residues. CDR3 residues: CASSIDLQAREQFF. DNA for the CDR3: TGTGCCAGCAGCATAGACTTGCAAGCACGGGAGCAGTTCTTC.

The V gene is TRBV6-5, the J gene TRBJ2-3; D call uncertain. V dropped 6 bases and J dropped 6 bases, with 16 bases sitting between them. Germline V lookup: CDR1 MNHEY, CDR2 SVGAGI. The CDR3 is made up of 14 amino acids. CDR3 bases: TGTGCCAGCAGGCGATTCAACCTGTGGGATACGCAGTATTTT. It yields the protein CASRRFNLWDTQYF.

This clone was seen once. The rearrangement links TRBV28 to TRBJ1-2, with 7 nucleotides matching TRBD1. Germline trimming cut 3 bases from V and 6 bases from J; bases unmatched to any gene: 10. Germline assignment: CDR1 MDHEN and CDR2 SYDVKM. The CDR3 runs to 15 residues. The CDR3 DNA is TGTGCCAGCAGTTTCGAGGCAGGGGGGAGAAATGGCTACACCTTC. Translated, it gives CASSFEAGGRNGYTF.

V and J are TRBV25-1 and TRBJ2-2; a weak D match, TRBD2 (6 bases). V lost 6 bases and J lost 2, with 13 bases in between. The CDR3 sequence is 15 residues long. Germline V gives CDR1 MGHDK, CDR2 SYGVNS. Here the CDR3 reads CASSDSSENTGELFF. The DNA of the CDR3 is TGTGCCAGCAGCGATTCTAGCGAAAACACCGGGGAGCTGTTTTTT.

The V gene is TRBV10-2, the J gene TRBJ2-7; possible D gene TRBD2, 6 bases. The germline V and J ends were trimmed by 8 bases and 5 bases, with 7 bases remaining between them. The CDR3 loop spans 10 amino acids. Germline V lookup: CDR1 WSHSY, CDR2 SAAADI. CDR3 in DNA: TGCGCCAGCGGAGGGGACGAGCAGTACTTC. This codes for CASGGDEQYF.

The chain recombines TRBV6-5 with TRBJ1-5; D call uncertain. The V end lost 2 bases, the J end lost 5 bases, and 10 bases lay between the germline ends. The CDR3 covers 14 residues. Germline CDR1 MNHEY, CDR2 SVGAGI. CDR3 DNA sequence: TGTGCCAGCAGTTACGGGAGACGATATCAGCCCCAGCATTTT. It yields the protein CASSYGRRYQPQHF.